A selection of T cell receptor beta chains follows, all from one sample in a study of T cell changes during pregnancy in multiple sclerosis. Method: immunoSEQ multiplex PCR; TCRdb's copy keeps in-frame clones and lacks some. This table has 85,000 to 120,000 clones, roughly 90% appearing once. Sequencing used peripheral blood, obtained after pregnancy. The source is a female donor with multiple sclerosis, enrolled in a pregnancy study. The CDR3 runs from the conserved cysteine through the conserved F or W. Each record gives: J gene, V gene, clone size, D gene, CDR3 length, CDR3 protein, CDR3 DNA. D genes are given only for firm matches. Only part of the rows carry a size: once, few, many, or a class if the clone is expanded.

TRBJ2-2	TRBV5-1	NA	NA	15	CASSLAVTNTGELFF	TGCGCCAGCAGCTTGGCCGTTACGAACACCGGGGAGCTGTTTTTT
TRBJ2-7	TRBV18	NA	NA	15	CASSPRGQGIYEQYF	TGTGCCAGCTCACCAAGGGGACAAGGAATCTACGAGCAGTACTTC
TRBJ2-1	TRBV19	NA	TRBD1	13	CASSPGQVNEQFF	TGTGCCAGTAGCCCGGGACAGGTAAATGAGCAGTTCTTC
TRBJ2-3	TRBV5-1	NA	NA	11	CASDSGHTQYF	TGCGCCAGCGATAGCGGTCATACGCAGTATTTT
TRBJ2-7	TRBV7-6	NA	NA	14	CASSLSTGSHEQYF	TGTGCCAGCAGCCTTTCAACAGGGAGCCACGAGCAGTACTTC
TRBJ1-3	TRBV30	NA	NA	16	CAWDPTGHFSGNTIYF	TGTGCCTGGGACCCGACGGGACATTTCTCTGGAAACACCATATATTTT
TRBJ2-5	TRBV29-1	NA	TRBD1	16	CSVIPHRGSPQETQYF	TGCAGCGTTATTCCCCACAGGGGTTCTCCCCAAGAGACCCAGTACTTC
TRBJ2-6	TRBV5-1	NA	NA	16	CASSLETSSGANVLTF	TGCGCCAGCAGCTTGGAAACTAGCTCTGGGGCCAACGTCCTGACTTTC
TRBJ2-7	TRBV5-1	NA	NA	14	CASSFETRTLEQYF	TGCGCCAGCAGCTTCGAGACTAGGACCCTCGAGCAGTACTTC
TRBJ2-7	TRBV4-1	NA	TRBD1	16	CASSPFPGTGGMEQYF	TGCGCCAGCAGCCCCTTTCCGGGGACAGGGGGGATGGAGCAGTACTTC
TRBJ2-3	TRBV29-1	NA	TRBD2	14	CSVVPPGGGDTQYF	TGCAGCGTTGTACCCCCGGGGGGGGGAGATACGCAGTATTTT
TRBJ1-6	TRBV7-3	NA	TRBD1	15	CASSQGQGGNSPLHF	TGTGCCAGCAGCCAAGGACAGGGTGGGAATTCACCCCTCCACTTT
TRBJ1-4	TRBV7-2	NA	NA	15	CASSSKPGYNEKLFF	TGTGCCAGCAGCTCCAAACCGGGGTATAATGAAAAACTGTTTTTT
TRBJ2-7	TRBV6-6	NA	TRBD1	14	CASSPRDRRYEQYF	TGTGCCAGCAGTCCCCGGGACAGACGATACGAGCAGTACTTC
TRBJ2-7	TRBV20-1	NA	NA	11	CSARETRGQYF	TGCAGTGCTCGGGAGACCCGTGGGCAGTACTTC
TRBJ1-1	TRBV20-1	NA	NA	10	CSAGGTEAFF	TGCAGTGCGGGGGGCACTGAAGCTTTCTTT
TRBJ2-3	TRBV9	NA	NA	14	CASSVVWTADTQYF	TGTGCCAGCAGCGTAGTGTGGACAGCAGATACGCAGTATTTT
TRBJ1-1	TRBV9	NA	TRBD1	16	CASSPRQGPLNTEAFF	TGTGCCAGCAGCCCAAGACAGGGACCGCTGAACACTGAAGCTTTCTTT
TRBJ2-5	TRBV5-1	once	TRBD1	16	CASSHGTGGYQETQYF	TGCGCCAGCAGCCATGGGACAGGGGGGTACCAAGAGACCCAGTACTTC
TRBJ2-6	TRBV27	NA	NA	17	CASSLYARVSGANVLTF	TGTGCCAGCAGTTTGTACGCCAGGGTATCGGGGGCCAACGTCCTGACTTTC
TRBJ2-4	TRBV6-1	NA	NA	17	CASSARRREGAKNIQYF	TGTGCCAGCAGTGCTCGGAGGAGGGAAGGGGCCAAAAACATTCAGTACTTC
TRBJ2-7	TRBV2	once	NA	13	CASKETLSYEQYF	TGTGCCAGCAAGGAGACTTTGTCCTACGAGCAGTACTTC
TRBJ2-7	TRBV5-1	NA	NA	15	CASSLVGTAGYEQYF	TGCGCCAGCAGCTTGGTCGGGACAGCGGGCTACGAGCAGTACTTC
TRBJ2-7	TRBV27	NA	TRBD1	15	CASSLKRTGAYEQYF	TGTGCCAGCAGCCTTAAGAGGACAGGGGCCTACGAGCAGTACTTC
TRBJ1-2	TRBV7-2	NA	NA	13	CASSTRRSYGYTF	TGTGCCAGCAGCACCCGCCGGAGCTATGGCTACACCTTC
TRBJ2-2	TRBV14	NA	NA	14	CASSQDRWATGVFF	TGTGCCAGCAGCCAAGATCGGTGGGCCACGGGGGTGTTTTTT
TRBJ1-4	TRBV4-2	NA	NA	12	CASSPSVEKLFF	TGTGCCAGCAGCCCCTCCGTGGAAAAACTGTTTTTT
TRBJ1-5	TRBV18	NA	NA	13	CASSPVRDQPQHF	TGTGCCAGCTCACCAGTCAGGGATCAGCCCCAGCATTTT
TRBJ2-5	TRBV13	NA	TRBD2	15	CASSSTSGGRETQYF	TGTGCCAGCAGCTCGACTAGCGGGGGGAGGGAGACCCAGTACTTC
TRBJ1-2	TRBV19	few	NA	16	CASRVKQGKRSYGYTF	TGTGCCAGTAGGGTCAAACAGGGAAAGCGGAGCTATGGCTACACCTTC
TRBJ1-3	TRBV28	NA	NA	17	CASSPPGAGPSGNTIYF	TGTGCCAGCAGTCCCCCGGGAGCAGGGCCCTCTGGAAACACCATATATTTT
TRBJ2-7	TRBV6-5	NA	NA	13	CASSPPGVYEQYF	TGTGCCAGCAGTCCACCAGGGGTATACGAGCAGTACTTC
TRBJ2-2	TRBV21-1	NA	NA	16	CATTDYRAPNTGELFF	TGTGCCACTACAGATTACAGGGCCCCGAACACCGGGGAGCTGTTTTTT
TRBJ1-4	TRBV7-8	NA	NA	16	CASSLGPGRGAEKLFF	TGTGCCAGCAGCTTAGGTCCTGGGAGGGGGGCAGAAAAACTGTTTTTT
TRBJ1-1	TRBV5-1	NA	NA	13	CASSFQENTEAFF	TGCGCCAGCAGCTTCCAGGAGAACACTGAAGCTTTCTTT
TRBJ2-2	TRBV6-5	NA	NA	15	CASSYGAVNTGELFF	TGTGCCAGCAGTTATGGGGCAGTTAACACCGGGGAGCTGTTTTTT
TRBJ1-5	TRBV6-1	NA	NA	13	CASSDRGNQPQHF	TGTGCCAGCAGTGACAGGGGCAATCAGCCCCAGCATTTT
TRBJ1-5	TRBV19	NA	NA	15	CASNQQAGSNQPQHF	TGTGCCAGTAACCAACAGGCAGGGAGCAATCAGCCCCAGCATTTT
TRBJ2-7	TRBV6-1	NA	NA	14	CASSPGVSGYEQYF	TGTGCCAGCAGTCCAGGGGTGTCGGGCTACGAGCAGTACTTC
TRBJ2-3	TRBV6-1	NA	TRBD2	14	CASSRRGGPDTQYF	TGTGCCAGCAGCCGGCGGGGGGGCCCAGATACGCAGTATTTT
TRBJ2-1	TRBV9	NA	TRBD2	18	CASSVAGLAGGSYNEQFF	TGTGCCAGCAGCGTAGCTGGGCTAGCGGGAGGGTCCTACAATGAGCAGTTCTTC
TRBJ2-2	TRBV5-6	NA	NA	15	CASSTTDRHTGELFF	TGTGCCAGCAGCACTACGGACAGACACACCGGGGAGCTGTTTTTT
TRBJ1-1	TRBV4-2	NA	TRBD1	15	CASSQAPGQKTEAFF	TGTGCCAGCAGCCAAGCGCCGGGACAGAAGACTGAAGCTTTCTTT
TRBJ1-1	TRBV6-5	NA	NA	13	CASSTDEDTEAFF	TGTGCCAGCAGTACTGATGAAGACACTGAAGCTTTCTTT
TRBJ1-2	TRBV5-1	once	NA	17	CASSLARDFLRNYGYTF	TGCGCCAGCAGCTTGGCCCGGGACTTTCTGAGGAACTATGGCTACACCTTC
TRBJ2-1	TRBV5-6	NA	TRBD2	15	CASSKLAGGPGEQFF	TGTGCCAGCAGCAAACTAGCGGGAGGGCCCGGTGAGCAGTTCTTC
TRBJ2-1	TRBV6-5	NA	TRBD2	14	CASSSGKGLNEQFF	TGTGCCAGCTCTAGCGGGAAGGGATTAAATGAGCAGTTCTTC
TRBJ2-3	TRBV6-4	NA	TRBD1	14	CASGRDRFSDTQYF	TGTGCCAGCGGCCGGGACAGGTTCTCAGATACGCAGTATTTT
TRBJ1-1	TRBV9	few	TRBD1	16	CASSATPRDSRTEAFF	TGTGCCAGCAGCGCTACACCCCGGGACAGCCGCACTGAAGCTTTCTTT
TRBJ1-5	TRBV5-6	once	NA	14	CASSLAPSNQPQHF	TGTGCCAGCAGCTTGGCCCCGAGCAATCAGCCCCAGCATTTT
TRBJ2-5	TRBV6-6	once	NA	14	CASRAGSGQETQYF	TGTGCCAGCAGGGCAGGAAGCGGCCAAGAGACCCAGTACTTC
TRBJ2-5	TRBV10-3	NA	NA	14	CAISEGQAGETQYF	TGTGCCATCAGTGAGGGTCAAGCGGGAGAGACCCAGTACTTC
TRBJ1-1	TRBV11-2	once	NA	15	CASSPLKGRDTEAFF	TGTGCCAGCAGCCCTCTAAAGGGGAGGGATACTGAAGCTTTCTTT
TRBJ1-2	TRBV28	NA	NA	15	CASSLRADSRYGYTF	TGTGCCAGCAGTTTGAGGGCGGACAGCCGTTATGGCTACACCTTC
TRBJ2-7	TRBV28	NA	NA	17	CASSLSASGLLFYEQYF	TGTGCCAGCAGTTTATCCGCCTCGGGACTCCTTTTCTACGAGCAGTACTTC